The text below deals with one T cell receptor (beta chain). Its antigen is not known. This sample is drawn from a study of T cell responses to AZD1222 COVID-19 vaccine. Here immunoSEQ multiplex PCR was the method, and the copy in TCRdb shows in-frame clones only, minus some. The sample records 95,000 to 150,000 clones, 80% to 90% being singletons. The study, taken as a whole, reports: Nearly half of spike-specific TCRs reportedly target unmutated variant regions.

Trimming pared 4 bases from V and 6 bases from J, leaving 13 bases between. Germline V gene data show CDR1 as MGHDK and CDR2 as SYGVNS. CDR3 length: 14 amino acids. The receptor was derived from an adult in good health. This chain uses TRBV25-1 with TRBJ1-5; D is perhaps TRBD1 (5 bases). The sequenced sample was peripheral blood, obtained on day 0 of AZD1222 vaccination. This CDR3 is CASSVTGTGQPQHF. The CDR3, as DNA: TGTGCCAGCAGTGTCACCGGGACGGGTCAGCCCCAGCATTTT.